The 16 T cell receptor beta chains presented below share a single source sample, sequenced in a study of CD8 T cells in Susac syndrome. Reverse transcription used roughly 0.5 to 1 ug RNA and random hexamers. Via MiXCR, TCRdb re-called the immunoSEQ multiplex PCR reads, giving one row per CDR3 protein. This sample has about 240,000 distinct CDR3 sequences; 90% to 96% occur once, and the top ten carry approximately 0.094%. The specimen was CD4+ T cells from PBMCs. Source of these receptors: a human donor with Susac syndrome.

In its sample, this clonotype was seen once. The CDR3 protein is CASSLSRQEYGYTF. For the CDR3, the DNA is TGTGCCAGCAGTTTATCGCGACAGGAATATGGCTACACCTTC. The chain recombines TRBV27 with TRBJ1-2; the D gene is possibly TRBD1 (6 bases). This CDR3 contains 14 residues. Germline CDR1 reads MNHEY; CDR2 reads SMNVEV (reference sequence). The V gene lost 0 bases and the J gene lost 5 bases, with 10 bases spanning the gap.

This chain joins TRBV29-1 and TRBJ1-5; 12 nucleotides align to TRBD1. V was pared by 6 bases and J by 0 bases, with 18 bases of the junction left unmatched. The CDR3 runs to 20 residues. The germline CDR1 and CDR2 sequences are SQVTM and ANQGSEA. The CDR3 DNA reads TGCAGCGTCGTTTTTTCCGGGACAGGGGGCGTCGGGTATAGCAATCAGCCCCAGCATTTT. It is translated as CSVVFSGTGGVGYSNQPQHF.

This chain connects TRBV4-1 to TRBJ1-3, with 7 bases aligning to TRBD1. Germline V CDR1 and CDR2: MGHRA, YSYEKL. Unmatched junction bases numbered 11, after V lost 0 bases and J lost 6 bases. The CDR3 contains 17 residues. The chain's CDR3 is CASSQDGQAKGENTIYF. For the CDR3, the DNA is TGCGCCAGCAGCCAAGATGGACAGGCAAAAGGGGAAAACACCATATATTTT.

The chain carries TRBV6-4 and TRBJ2-3; D call uncertain. Deletions cut 0 bases from V and 4 bases from J, with 5 bases between. This CDR3 has 13 amino acids. Germline V gene lookup returns CDR1 MRHNA and CDR2 SNTAGT. This chain's CDR3 is CASSDSMADTQYF. The CDR3 bases are TGTGCCAGCAGTGACTCGATGGCAGATACGCAGTATTTT.

The chain couples TRBV19 to TRBJ1-2; 8 nucleotides agree with TRBD1. V shed 1 base and J 2 bases; nucleotides not matched to a gene: 6. The germline V gene encodes CDR1 LNHDA and CDR2 SQIVND (reference sequence). The CDR3 contains 16 residues. CDR3 sequence reads: CASSIVGQATNYGYTF. CDR3 coding DNA: TGTGCCAGTAGTATAGTGGGACAGGCCACGAACTATGGCTACACCTTC.

The CDR3 DNA is TGTGCCAGTAGTAAACCCCGGACAGGGCATTATGGCTACACCTTC. It codes for CASSKPRTGHYGYTF. The chain combines TRBV19 with TRBJ1-2, with TRBD1 matching over 8 bases. CDR1 is LNHDA, CDR2 SQIVND, per germline (reference sequence). V lost 4 bases to trimming and J lost 5 bases; unmatched junction nucleotides: 9. CDR3 length equals 15 residues.

The chain links TRBV10-1 to TRBJ2-2; 12 bases match TRBD2. V trimming: 4 bases; J trimming: 4 bases; junction bases outside the gene matches: 13. The germline gives CDR1 WNHNN, CDR2 SYGVQD (reference sequence). The CDR3 sequence is 19 residues long. CDR3 sequence: CASSALPSGRVLSTGELFF. Written as DNA, the CDR3 is TGCGCCAGCAGTGCCCTACCTAGCGGGAGGGTATTATCCACCGGGGAGCTGTTTTTT.

The chain joins TRBV20-1 to TRBJ2-1, with 11 bases matching TRBD2. The CDR3 runs 15 residues. V lost 2 bases and J lost 4; bases outside the gene matches: 4. Germline CDR1 and CDR2: DFQATT and SNEGSKA (reference sequence). The CDR3 nucleotides read TGCAGTGCTAGACGGACTAGCGGGCCATACAATGAGCAGTTCTTC. As protein: CSARRTSGPYNEQFF.

This chain connects TRBV24-1 to TRBJ2-1, with D perhaps matching TRBD2 (6 bases). This CDR3 contains 12 residues. From germline, CDR1 is KGHDR and CDR2 SFDVKD. Trimming shortened V by 8 bases and J by 5 bases, and 9 bases separated the two germline ends. CDR3 region: CATTGLHNEQFF. CDR3 nucleotide sequence: TGTGCCACCACAGGACTACACAATGAGCAGTTCTTC.

This sequence joins TRBV4-1 and TRBJ2-1, with TRBD2 matching over 7 bases. From germline, CDR1 is MGHRA and CDR2 YSYEKL. J lost 9 bases, V lost 4 bases, and 15 bases had no gene match. The CDR3 is 16 residues long. CDR3 region: CASSRSSGGVTGEQFF. In DNA, the CDR3 is TGCGCCAGCAGCCGAAGTTCGGGGGGAGTTACGGGTGAGCAGTTCTTC.

V gene TRBV30 combines with J gene TRBJ2-7; 7 bases agree with TRBD1. V was clipped by 2 bases and J by 0 bases; unmatched bases: 13. In germline, CDR1 is GTSNPN, CDR2 SVGIG (reference sequence). This CDR3 is built from 17 residues. The CDR3 spells CAWSTTNRGRGSYEQYF. Here the CDR3 DNA reads TGTGCCTGGAGTACCACTAACAGGGGACGGGGCTCCTACGAGCAGTACTTC.

The rearrangement links TRBV27 to TRBJ2-2, with 16 bases fitting TRBD2. The CDR3 extends over 18 amino acids. Germline lookup yields CDR1 MNHEY and CDR2 SMNVEV (reference sequence). V shed 4 bases and J 4 bases; nucleotides not matched to a gene: 6. This CDR3 is CASSWGLAGGLGTGELFF. The CDR3 DNA reads as TGTGCCAGCAGTTGGGGACTAGCGGGAGGGCTCGGCACCGGGGAGCTGTTTTTT.

The rearrangement uses TRBV6-5 and TRBJ1-2, with a tentative D call TRBD1 (6 bases). The CDR3 length is 14 residues. Trimming left V 6 bases short and J 6 bases short, with 17 bases between. Germline V CDR1 and CDR2: MNHEY, SVGAGI. The CDR3 sequence is CASSRFRGANGYTF. CDR3 nucleotides: TGTGCCAGCAGCCGCTTTCGGGGGGCAAATGGCTACACCTTC.

The CDR3 is CASSLAPTGGFYNEQFF. As DNA, the CDR3 is TGTGCCAGCAGTTTAGCGCCGACAGGGGGTTTCTACAATGAGCAGTTCTTC. The chain is built from TRBV12-3 or TRBV12-4 and TRBJ2-1, with 9 bases aligning to TRBD1. The J segment lost 3 bases and the V segment lost 0 bases, leaving 6 bases of the junction unmatched. There are 17 residues in the CDR3.

This rearrangement joins TRBV28 to TRBJ1-1, with D possibly matching TRBD1 (6 bases). From germline, CDR1 is MDHEN and CDR2 SYDVKM. V lost 4 bases, J lost 1 base, and 10 bases lay in between. This CDR3 is 14 amino acids long. The CDR3 protein is CASSSPDRNTEAFF. The CDR3 DNA reads as TGTGCCAGCAGTTCGCCGGACAGGAACACTGAAGCTTTCTTT.

About this clonotype itself: One end of the junction is discordant with germline, which a read error may explain. The rearrangement joins TRBV2 to TRBJ2-3, with TRBD2 matching 8 bases. This CDR3 has 12 residues. The V gene's germline CDR1 is SNHLY and CDR2 FYNNEI. The CDR3: CASRGPGRAFHF. CDR3 nucleotide sequence: TGTGCCAGTCGAGGCCCCGGGAGGGCCTTCCATTTT.